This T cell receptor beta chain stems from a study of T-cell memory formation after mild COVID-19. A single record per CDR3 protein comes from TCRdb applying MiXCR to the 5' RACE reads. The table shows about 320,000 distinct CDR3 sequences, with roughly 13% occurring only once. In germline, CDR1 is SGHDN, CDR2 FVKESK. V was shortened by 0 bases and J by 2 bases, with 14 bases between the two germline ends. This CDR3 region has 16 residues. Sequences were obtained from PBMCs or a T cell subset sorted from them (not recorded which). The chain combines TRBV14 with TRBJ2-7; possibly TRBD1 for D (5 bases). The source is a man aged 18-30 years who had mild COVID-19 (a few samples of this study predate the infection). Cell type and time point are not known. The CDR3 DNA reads TGTGCCAGCAGCCAAGAAGGCAAAGGGGCGGCCTACGAGCAGTACTTC. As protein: CASSQEGKGAAYEQYF.